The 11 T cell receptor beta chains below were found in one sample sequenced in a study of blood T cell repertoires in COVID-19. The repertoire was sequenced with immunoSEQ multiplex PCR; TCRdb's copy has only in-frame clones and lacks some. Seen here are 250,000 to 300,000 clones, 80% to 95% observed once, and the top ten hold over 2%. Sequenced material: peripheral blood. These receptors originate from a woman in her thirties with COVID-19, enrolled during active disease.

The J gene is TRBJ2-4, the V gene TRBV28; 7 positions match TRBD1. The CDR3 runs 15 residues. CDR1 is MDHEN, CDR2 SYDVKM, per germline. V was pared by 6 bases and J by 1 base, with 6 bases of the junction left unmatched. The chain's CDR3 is CASRDMDRAKNIQYF. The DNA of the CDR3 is TGTGCCAGCAGGGACATGGACAGGGCCAAAAACATTCAGTACTTC.

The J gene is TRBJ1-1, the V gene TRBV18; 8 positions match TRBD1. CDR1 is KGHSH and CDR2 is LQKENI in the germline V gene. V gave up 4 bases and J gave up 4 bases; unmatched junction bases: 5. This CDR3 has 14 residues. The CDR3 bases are TGTGCCAGCTCACATGACAGGGGAACCACTGAAGCTTTCTTT. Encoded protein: CASSHDRGTTEAFF.

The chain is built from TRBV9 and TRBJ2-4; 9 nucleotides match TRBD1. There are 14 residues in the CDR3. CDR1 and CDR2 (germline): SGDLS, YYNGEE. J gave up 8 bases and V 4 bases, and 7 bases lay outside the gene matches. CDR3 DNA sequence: TGTGCCAGCAGCACGGGACAGGGAGGGTACATTCAGTACTTC. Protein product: CASSTGQGGYIQYF.

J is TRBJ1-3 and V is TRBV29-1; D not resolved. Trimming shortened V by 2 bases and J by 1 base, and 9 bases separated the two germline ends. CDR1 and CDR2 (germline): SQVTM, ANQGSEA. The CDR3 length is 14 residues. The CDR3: CSVEIGGSGNTIYF. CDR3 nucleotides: TGCAGCGTTGAAATTGGCGGATCTGGAAACACCATATATTTT.

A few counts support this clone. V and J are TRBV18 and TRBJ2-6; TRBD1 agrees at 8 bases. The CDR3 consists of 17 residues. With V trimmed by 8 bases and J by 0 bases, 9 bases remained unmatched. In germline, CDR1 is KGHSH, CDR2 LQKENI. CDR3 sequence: CASTGTGANSGANVLTF. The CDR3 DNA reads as TGTGCCAGCACTGGGACAGGAGCTAACTCTGGGGCCAACGTCCTGACTTTC.

The CDR3 spells CASTAGNNSPLHF. CDR3 bases: TGTGCCAGCACTGCAGGGAATAATTCACCCCTCCACTTT. The V gene is TRBV6-5, the J gene TRBJ1-6, with D possibly being TRBD1 (5 bases). V lost 7 bases and J 5 bases, leaving 9 bases between the germline ends. Germline V gene data show CDR1 as MNHEY and CDR2 as SVGAGI. The CDR3 has 13 residues.

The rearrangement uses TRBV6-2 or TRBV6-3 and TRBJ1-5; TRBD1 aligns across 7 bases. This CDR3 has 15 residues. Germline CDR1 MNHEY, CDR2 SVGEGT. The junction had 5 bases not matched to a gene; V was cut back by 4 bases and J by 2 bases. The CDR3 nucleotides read TGTGCCAGCAGTTCGGACAGGAGCGGCAATCAGCCCCAGCATTTT. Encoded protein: CASSSDRSGNQPQHF.

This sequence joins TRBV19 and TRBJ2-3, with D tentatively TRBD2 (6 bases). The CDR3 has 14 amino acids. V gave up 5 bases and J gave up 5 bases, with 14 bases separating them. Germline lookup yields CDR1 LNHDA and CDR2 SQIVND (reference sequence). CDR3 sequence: CASSRGLGGDTQYF. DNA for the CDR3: TGTGCCAGTAGTCGGGGCTTGGGAGGAGATACGCAGTATTTT.

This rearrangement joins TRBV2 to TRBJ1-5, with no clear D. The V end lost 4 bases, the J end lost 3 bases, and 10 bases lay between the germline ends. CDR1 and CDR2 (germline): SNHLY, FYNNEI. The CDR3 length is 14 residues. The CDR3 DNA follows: TGTGCCAGCAGTGTCACATCCGTCAATCAGCCCCAGCATTTT. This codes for CASSVTSVNQPQHF. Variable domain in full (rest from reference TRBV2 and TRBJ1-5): EPEVTQTPSHQVTQMGQEVILRCVPISNHLYFYWYRQILGQKVEFLVSFYNNEISEKSEIFDDQFSVERPDGSNFTLKIRSTKLEDSAMYFCASSVTSVNQPQHFGDGTRLSIL.

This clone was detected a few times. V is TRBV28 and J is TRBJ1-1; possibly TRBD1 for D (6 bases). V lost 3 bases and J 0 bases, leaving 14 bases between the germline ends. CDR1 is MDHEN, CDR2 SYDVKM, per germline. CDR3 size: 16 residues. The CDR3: CASSFSTGTMNTEAFF. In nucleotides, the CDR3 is TGTGCCAGCAGTTTTAGTACAGGGACCATGAACACTGAAGCTTTCTTT.

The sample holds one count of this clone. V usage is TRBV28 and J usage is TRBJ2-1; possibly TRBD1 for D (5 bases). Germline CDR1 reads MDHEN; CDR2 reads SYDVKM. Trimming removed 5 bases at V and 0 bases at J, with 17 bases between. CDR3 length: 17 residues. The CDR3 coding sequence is TGTGCCAGCAGTACGGAAATATCAGGGCGCTCCTACAATGAGCAGTTCTTC. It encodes CASSTEISGRSYNEQFF.